This T cell receptor beta chain was found in a study of T cells in narcolepsy. The overall study: Patients with NT1 or NT2 and healthy control donors were enrolled.

Points on this clone: Its antigen remains unidentified.

Whole-study findings and limits: Blood of same and different patients, but not healthy controls, reportedly held recurring autoreactive clonotypes. HCRT-specific and TRIB2-specific autoreactive clonotypes appeared among same-patient CSF and blood CD4+ clonotypes.

The germline gives CDR1 SGHTA, CDR2 FQGTGA. This CDR3 contains 17 residues. V dropped 1 base and J dropped 2; count of bases not matched to a gene: 4. TCRdb keeps only in-frame clones here, not all; method: immunoSEQ multiplex PCR. The sample consists of some 10,000 clones, more than 65% of them appearing once. Material for sequencing was CD45RA- memory CD8+ T cells from PBMCs. The TCR comes from a human donor with narcolepsy. The rearrangement joins TRBV7-3 to TRBJ2-3; 12 nucleotides agree with TRBD2. For the CDR3, the DNA is TGTGCCAGCAGCTTAAGACTAGCGGGAGCGTCCACAGATACGCAGTATTTT. It translates to CASSLRLAGASTDTQYF.